Ten or more counts support the clone carrying this TCR beta chain. TCRdb reprocessed the 5' RACE reads with MiXCR, giving one entry per CDR3 protein. Here the sample spans about 50,000 distinct CDR3 sequences, about 15% being singletons. This record belongs to a study of neurological immune-mediated disorders. The V gene's germline CDR1 is SGDLS and CDR2 YYNGEE. The CDR3 contains 15 residues. V was shortened by 2 bases and J by 1 base, with 10 bases between the two germline ends. Source material: PBMCs. The source is a man in his sixties in good health. The chain has TRBV9 and TRBJ1-5, with D possibly matching TRBD1 (5 bases). CDR3 sequence: CASSVGEGSNQPQHF. CDR3 nucleotide sequence: TGTGCCAGCAGCGTTGGCGAGGGGAGCAATCAGCCCCAGCATTTT.